This T cell receptor beta chain was obtained from a study of blood T cell repertoires in COVID-19. Profiled with immunoSEQ multiplex PCR; TCRdb holds only in-frame clones, not every one. The sample has around 250,000 clones, over 80% seen once; the top ten hold over 2.5%. The CDR3 consists of 14 residues. V was shortened by 5 bases and J by 5 bases, with 15 bases between the two germline ends. Germline CDR1 reads SGHVS; CDR2 reads FQNEAQ. Cohorts were based on clinical histories the participants reported. Individuals in the exposed group had encountered a COVID-19 case within 2 weeks preceding study entry.

The sequenced sample was PBMCs or T cells enriched from blood (not recorded which). The receptor's source is a woman aged 40 to 55 who had been exposed to COVID-19. The chain links TRBV7-8 to TRBJ1-1, with a tentative D call TRBD1 (6 bases). The CDR3 region is CASSDHRAETEAFF. The CDR3 DNA is TGTGCCAGCAGCGACCACAGGGCAGAGACTGAAGCTTTCTTT.